Detailed here is one T cell receptor (beta chain). Antigen unknown. Regarding time point: week 47, end of study. Vaccination used 300 ug of mutant IDH1 20-mer peptide per dose, with topical imiquimod. Eight vaccine injections were given to patients in weeks 1, 3, 5, 7, 11, 15, 19 and 23. The CDR3 runs to 12 residues. V lost 1 base to trimming and J lost 6 bases, with 7 bases between them. CDR1 SGHRS and CDR2 YFSETQ come from the germline V gene. This sample was included in a study of a mutant IDH1 vaccine in newly diagnosed glioma. The wider study: Vaccination started 4-6 weeks after radiotherapy alone, or with temozolomide cycles. Treated patients had a mean age of roughly 44 years and a sex split that was approximately 62% male and 37.5% female. General observations from the study: Pseudoprogression looked unconnected to shifts in top peripheral T cell clonotypes.

Libraries were prepared by immunoSEQ multiplex PCR; TCRdb keeps only in-frame clonotypes and omits some of them. The sample lists 45,000 to 65,000 clones, 65% occurring once. The gene calls are TRBV5-1 and TRBJ1-2, with D unresolved. The clonotype was recovered from a middle-aged man with glioma. Some clones in this sample may be carry-over from other donors' samples. Specimen: peripheral blood mononuclear cells (PBMCs), collected from a glioma patient whose treatment included an IDH1 peptide vaccine. The CDR3 spells CASSLSGNGYTF. Here the CDR3 DNA reads TGCGCCAGCAGCTTGTCTGGGAATGGCTACACCTTC.